The 2 T cell receptor beta chains below all came from one sample that was sequenced in a study of blood T cell repertoires in COVID-19. Sequencing used immunoSEQ multiplex PCR; TCRdb keeps in-frame clones, though not all of them. The sample consists of under 300,000 clones, about four fifths of them appearing once. The material sequenced was peripheral blood. Receptors were obtained from a woman between 45 and 65 years old who had recovered from COVID-19.

The chain employs TRBV28 and TRBJ2-3; the match to TRBD2 covers 9 bases. Looked up from germline, CDR1 is MDHEN and CDR2 is SYDVKM. The CDR3 has 13 residues. The V gene end was trimmed by 8 bases and the J gene end by 9 bases; junction bases not matched to a gene: 9. The DNA for the CDR3 is TGTGCCAGCTTTGCGGGAGGGCGAGACACGCAGTATTTT. Translation gives CASFAGGRDTQYF.

The rearrangement joins TRBV7-9 to TRBJ2-1, with 7 bases fitting TRBD1. After removal of 5 bases from V and 8 bases from J, the junction contained 15 bases not matched to a gene. The CDR3 covers 16 residues. The germline V gene has CDR1 SEHNR and CDR2 FQNEAQ (reference sequence). The CDR3 reads CASSLYDWDDRDEQFF. Here the CDR3 DNA reads TGTGCCAGCAGCCTATACGATTGGGACGACAGGGATGAGCAGTTCTTC.